These 29 T cell receptor beta chains were sequenced from one sample in a study of control samples from healthy donors and cancer patients. The method was immunoSEQ multiplex PCR; TCRdb's version includes in-frame clones alone and lacks a portion of them. Among approximately 150,000 clones, about 94% were seen once, and the ten largest hold about 0.73%. Sequencing was carried out using blood. Receptors were obtained from a woman aged 25 to 45 in good health.

This chain connects TRBV3-1 (or the pseudogene TRBV3-2) to TRBJ2-7; 10 positions agree with TRBD2. This CDR3 is built from 14 residues. V gave up 2 bases and J gave up 6 bases; unmatched junction bases: 4. CDR1 and CDR2 (germline): LGHDT, YNNKEL (reference sequence). The CDR3 loop reads CASSQWTSGREQYF. The CDR3 coding sequence is TGTGCCAGCAGCCAATGGACTAGCGGACGCGAGCAGTACTTC.

This rearrangement joins TRBV19 to TRBJ2-5, with TRBD1 identical over 8 bases. V gave up 3 bases and J gave up 1 base; unmatched junction bases: 7. In germline, CDR1 is LNHDA, CDR2 SQIVND (reference sequence). This CDR3 has 16 residues. The CDR3 bases are TGTGCCAGTAGTATTAGTTACAGGGGGGTCCAAGAGACCCAGTACTTC. As protein: CASSISYRGVQETQYF.

The V gene is TRBV30, the J gene TRBJ1-4; 7 bases are shared with TRBD1. The V gene end was trimmed by 3 bases and the J gene end by 8 bases; junction bases not matched to a gene: 9. This CDR3 contains 14 residues. The V gene's germline CDR1 is GTSNPN and CDR2 SVGIG (reference sequence). CDR3 nucleotide sequence: TGTGCCTGGAGGAACCGGGACAGCGAGGAAAAACTGTTTTTT. Amino acid sequence: CAWRNRDSEEKLFF.

This clone is a singleton in its sample. This chain links TRBV24-1 with TRBJ1-1; D perhaps matches TRBD1 (5 bases). Germline V gives CDR1 KGHDR, CDR2 SFDVKD. V lost 5 bases, J lost 5 bases, and 11 bases lay in between. The CDR3 loop spans 13 amino acids. The CDR3 bases are TGTGCCACCAGTGGCTGGGGGAGGACTGAAGCTTTCTTT. It encodes CATSGWGRTEAFF.

This clone was found once. This chain connects TRBV6-4 to TRBJ2-4; possibly TRBD1 or TRBD2 for D (5 bases each). Looked up from germline, CDR1 is MRHNA and CDR2 is SNTAGT. Trimming took off 5 bases at V and 9 bases at J, with 14 bases between the two ends. The length of the CDR3 is 13 residues. The CDR3 DNA reads TGTGCCAGCAGTCACGACCCAGGGAGCATTCAGTACTTC. Protein sequence: CASSHDPGSIQYF.

The chain has TRBV4-3 and TRBJ2-6; D uncertain. V lost 0 bases and J 4 bases, leaving 10 bases between the germline ends. Germline lookup yields CDR1 LGHNA and CDR2 YSLEER. CDR3 length equals 16 residues. CDR3 coding DNA: TGCGCCAGCAGCCAAGATGGCCGATCCGGGGCCAACGTCCTGACTTTC. This codes for CASSQDGRSGANVLTF.

The chain links TRBV30 to TRBJ2-1; D is ambiguous. The CDR3 is made up of 11 amino acids. Between the trimmed V and J ends, which lost 2 bases and 10 bases, there was a span of 9 bases. Germline values: CDR1 GTSNPN, CDR2 SVGIG (reference sequence). The CDR3 sequence: CAWSRVWEQFF. CDR3 nucleotide sequence: TGTGCCTGGAGTAGGGTATGGGAGCAGTTCTTC. Full variable domain (rest looked up from reference TRBV30 and TRBJ2-1): SQTIHQWPATLVQPVGSPLSLECTVEGTSNPNLYWYRQAAGRGLQLLFYSVGIGQISSEVPQNLSASRPQDRQFILSSKKLLLSDSGFYLCAWSRVWEQFFGPGTRLTVL.

The V gene is TRBV3-1 (or the pseudogene TRBV3-2), the J gene TRBJ1-2; 7 bases align to TRBD1. With 3 bases clipped from V and 8 bases from J, the junction kept 9 bases outside the gene matches. This CDR3 has 14 amino acids. CDR1 LGHDT and CDR2 YNNKEL come from the germline V gene (reference sequence). The CDR3 sequence is CASSQVQGRGGYTF. CDR3 nucleotides: TGTGCCAGCAGCCAGGTACAGGGGCGTGGAGGCTACACCTTC.

The chain joins TRBV28 to TRBJ1-1; D might be TRBD1 (6 bases). CDR3 length: 15 amino acids. The germline CDR1 and CDR2 sequences are MDHEN and SYDVKM. Trimming pared 4 bases from V and 5 bases from J, leaving 17 bases between. The CDR3 is CASSSGGTSRTEAFF. CDR3 DNA sequence: TGTGCCAGCAGTTCCGGGGGCACCAGTCGAACTGAAGCTTTCTTT.

The chain joins TRBV10-3 to TRBJ1-5; the match to TRBD1 covers 7 bases. J was trimmed by 4 bases and V by 4 bases; bases with no gene match: 4. The germline V gene has CDR1 ENHRY and CDR2 SYGVKD. The length of the CDR3 is 14 residues. CDR3 sequence reads: CAISGSGQNQPQHF. CDR3 in DNA: TGTGCCATCAGTGGGTCGGGACAGAATCAGCCCCAGCATTTT.

A single count supports this clone. The CDR3 here is CAISRAEAVTGELFF. The CDR3 nucleotides read TGTGCCATCAGTAGAGCGGAGGCGGTAACCGGGGAGCTGTTTTTT. V is TRBV10-3 and J is TRBJ2-2, with D perhaps TRBD2 (5 bases). Germline lookup yields CDR1 ENHRY and CDR2 SYGVKD. The V end was cut by 5 bases, the J end by 5 bases, with 15 bases between. This CDR3 region has 15 residues.

The chain recombines TRBV29-1 with TRBJ2-7, with a possible D match to TRBD1 (5 bases). The length of the CDR3 is 12 residues. Trimming removed 4 bases from V and 6 bases from J, with 13 bases in between. CDR1 is SQVTM, CDR2 ANQGSEA, per germline. Here the CDR3 reads CSVGEQGVEQYF. The CDR3 DNA is TGCAGCGTTGGAGAGCAGGGCGTCGAGCAGTACTTC.

This chain joins TRBV18 and TRBJ1-3, with D maybe TRBD1 (5 bases). Germline V lookup: CDR1 KGHSH, CDR2 LQKENI. Trimming removed 3 bases from V and 0 bases from J, with 12 bases in between. This CDR3 contains 16 residues. The DNA for the CDR3 is TGTGCCAGCTCACCTTACGACAGTAGCTCTGGAAACACCATATATTTT. Translating gives CASSPYDSSSGNTIYF.

The rearrangement joins TRBV27 to TRBJ1-6, with no clear D. The CDR3 consists of 17 residues. Germline values: CDR1 MNHEY, CDR2 SMNVEV (reference sequence). Between the trimmed V and J ends, which lost 6 bases and 2 bases, there was a span of 17 bases. In nucleotides, the CDR3 is TGTGCCAGCAGCCGAGGACTCCCTGGGGCCTATAATTCACCCCTCCACTTT. As protein: CASSRGLPGAYNSPLHF.

This clone came up once. This chain joins TRBV19 and TRBJ1-1; possible D gene TRBD1, 5 bases. Germline lookup yields CDR1 LNHDA and CDR2 SQIVND (reference sequence). This CDR3 has 14 residues. V lost 2 bases and J lost 4, with 11 bases in between. DNA of the CDR3: TGTGCCAGTAGTATATATGGGACGTCCACTGAAGCTTTCTTT. Protein product: CASSIYGTSTEAFF.

The V call is TRBV7-3, the J call TRBJ2-1, with TRBD2 matching over 14 bases. Germline V gene sequence: CDR1 SGHTA, CDR2 FQGTGA. V was clipped by 2 bases and J by 9 bases; unmatched bases: 6. The CDR3 is 16 residues long. The CDR3 region is CASSLARTSGRSEQFF. CDR3 sequence (DNA): TGTGCCAGCAGCTTAGCTCGGACTAGCGGGAGGAGTGAGCAGTTCTTC.

The CDR3 sequence: CARSSRGLETEAFF. The CDR3 nucleotides read TGTGCCAGAAGCTCTCGGGGGCTGGAAACTGAAGCTTTCTTT. The chain combines TRBV5-3 with TRBJ1-1; possibly TRBD1 for D (6 bases). TRBV5-3 counts as an open reading frame of uncertain function. The CDR3 is made up of 14 amino acids. The V end lost 3 bases, the J end lost 5 bases, and 14 bases lay between the germline ends.

J is TRBJ2-1 and V is TRBV7-9; D is unresolved. Germline CDR1 and CDR2: SEHNR and FQNEAQ (reference sequence). This CDR3 region has 13 residues. V lost 1 base, J lost 5 bases, and 6 bases lay in between. The CDR3 region has the DNA TGTGCCAGCAGCTTAGATAGGCACAATGAGCAGTTCTTC. It is translated as CASSLDRHNEQFF.

The rearrangement joins TRBV19 to TRBJ2-5; tentatively, D is TRBD2 (6 bases). Trimming left V 2 bases short and J 3 bases short, with 13 bases between. Germline CDR1 reads LNHDA; CDR2 reads SQIVND (reference sequence). The CDR3 extends over 15 amino acids. The CDR3 here is CASSIWEAGKETQYF. CDR3 coding DNA: TGTGCCAGTAGTATATGGGAGGCAGGGAAAGAGACCCAGTACTTC.

The rearrangement joins TRBV7-9 to TRBJ2-7; D is unclear. Germline CDR1 and CDR2: SEHNR and FQNEAQ (reference sequence). CDR3 size: 14 residues. V shed 3 bases and J shed 4 bases, with 13 bases lying between them. As DNA, the CDR3 is TGTGCCAGCAGCTTTACTTCGGCGAGGTACGAGCAGTACTTC. Amino acid sequence: CASSFTSARYEQYF.

The chain uses TRBV5-1 and TRBJ1-6; 8 nucleotides line up with TRBD1. The CDR3 extends over 16 amino acids. J was trimmed by 8 bases and V by 2 bases; bases with no gene match: 9. Germline V gene data show CDR1 as SGHRS and CDR2 as YFSETQ. The CDR3 protein is CASSFTGQESHSPLHF. In nucleotides, the CDR3 is TGCGCCAGCAGCTTCACGGGACAGGAGTCTCATTCACCCCTCCACTTT. Complete variable domain (other parts from reference TRBV5-1 and TRBJ1-6): KAGVTQTPRYLIKTRGQQVTLSCSPISGHRSVSWYQQTPGQGLQFLFEYFSETQRNKGNFPGRFSGRQFSNSRSEMNVSTLELGDSALYLCASSFTGQESHSPLHFGNGTRLTVT.

The V call is TRBV27, the J call TRBJ2-3; TRBD2 aligns across 8 bases. With 6 bases clipped from V and 0 bases from J, the junction kept 2 bases outside the gene matches. Germline lookup yields CDR1 MNHEY and CDR2 SMNVEV (reference sequence). The CDR3 is 14 amino acids. The CDR3: CASRASGSTDTQYF. DNA for the CDR3: TGTGCCAGCAGGGCTAGCGGGAGCACAGATACGCAGTATTTT.

The chain uses TRBV19 and TRBJ1-1, with 8 bases matching TRBD1. The CDR3 is made up of 12 amino acids. Losses at the gene ends were 4 bases for V and 8 bases for J; bases not matched to a gene: 3. Germline-derived CDR1 and CDR2 are LNHDA and SQIVND (reference sequence). The CDR3, as DNA: TGTGCCAGTAGTAGGGGGACAGGAGAAGCTTTCTTT. Amino acid sequence: CASSRGTGEAFF.

In its sample, this clone was seen a few times. V gene TRBV18 combines with J gene TRBJ2-7, with 8 bases lining up with TRBD1. The germline CDR1 and CDR2 sequences are KGHSH and LQKENI. The V gene end was trimmed by 6 bases and the J gene end by 3 bases; junction bases not matched to a gene: 4. The CDR3 is made up of 13 amino acids. CDR3 protein: CASSWDRFYEQYF. The DNA of the CDR3 is TGTGCCAGCTCCTGGGACAGGTTCTACGAGCAGTACTTC.

The chain combines TRBV21-1 with TRBJ2-1. TRBV21-1 is classified as a pseudogene. This CDR3 comprises 15 residues. CDR3 in DNA: TGTGCCAGCAGCAAAGGGACGATCTCCTACAATGAGCAGTTCTTC. This codes for CASSKGTISYNEQFF.

The chain carries TRBV27 and TRBJ2-7; 11 bases match TRBD1. The V gene end was trimmed by 5 bases and the J gene end by 3 bases; junction bases not matched to a gene: 12. This CDR3 comprises 17 residues. The germline gives CDR1 MNHEY, CDR2 SMNVEV (reference sequence). Here the CDR3 reads CASSEPGQGVLFYEQYF. Here the CDR3 DNA reads TGTGCCAGCAGTGAGCCGGGACAGGGGGTCCTCTTCTACGAGCAGTACTTC.

The CDR3 bases are TGTGCTAGTGGCCCCGGAACTAGCCTAGGGGACGAGCAGTACTTC. This gives the protein CASGPGTSLGDEQYF. The J gene is TRBJ2-7, the V gene TRBV12-5, with D possibly matching TRBD2 (6 bases). This CDR3 spans 15 amino acids. Germline CDR1 reads LGHNT; CDR2 reads FRNRAP. The ends were cut back, 6 bases at V and 5 bases at J, with 20 bases in the middle.

The chain has TRBV4-2 and TRBJ2-3; D unresolved. From germline, CDR1 is LGHNA and CDR2 YNFKEQ. Between the trimmed V and J ends, which lost 1 base and 4 bases, there was a span of 12 bases. This CDR3 is built from 15 residues. The chain's CDR3 is CASSQGDVQSDTQYF. CDR3 in DNA: TGTGCCAGCAGCCAAGGAGATGTACAATCAGATACGCAGTATTTT.

This chain connects TRBV9 to TRBJ1-2, with TRBD1 matching 12 bases. The CDR3 totals 16 residues. Germline loops: CDR1 SGDLS, CDR2 YYNGEE. J gave up 3 bases and V 3 bases, and 6 bases lay outside the gene matches. The CDR3 sequence is CASSDRDRGQDYGYTF. CDR3 nucleotides: TGTGCCAGCAGCGATCGGGACAGGGGGCAGGACTATGGCTACACCTTC. Full variable domain (outside the CDR3, taken from reference TRBV9 and TRBJ1-2): DSGVTQTPKHLITATGQRVTLRCSPRSGDLSVYWYQQSLDQGLQFLIQYYNGEERAKGNILERFSAQQFPDLHSELNLSSLELGDSALYFCASSDRDRGQDYGYTFGSGTRLTVV.